Each of the 15 T cell receptor beta chains below was sequenced from the same sample in a study of T cell responses to AZD1222 COVID-19 vaccine. Profiled with immunoSEQ multiplex PCR; TCRdb holds only in-frame clones, not every one. Of 95,000 to 150,000 clones in the sample, roughly 91% are singletons; the top ten hold 3.5% to 4.5%. This sample comprised peripheral blood, obtained on day 0 of AZD1222 vaccination. The source is an adult in good health.

This sequence joins TRBV11-2 and TRBJ2-5; 8 positions match TRBD1. The trim removed 3 bases at V and 5 bases at J, leaving 2 bases unmatched. The CDR3 runs to 13 residues. Germline assignment: CDR1 SGHAT and CDR2 FQNNGV. DNA of the CDR3: TGTGCCAGCAGCTTCCAGGGGGCTGAGACCCAGTACTTC. Translation: CASSFQGAETQYF. Variable domain in full (rest from reference TRBV11-2 and TRBJ2-5): EAGVAQSPRYKIIEKRQSVAFWCNPISGHATLYWYQQILGQGPKLLIQFQNNGVVDDSQLPKDRFSAERLKGVDSTLKIQPAKLEDSAVYLCASSFQGAETQYFGPGTRLLVL.

The rearrangement joins TRBV7-9 to TRBJ2-1, with 7 bases fitting TRBD2. Germline assignment: CDR1 SEHNR and CDR2 FQNEAQ (reference sequence). This CDR3 contains 16 residues. V lost 1 base and J lost 7; bases outside the gene matches: 10. CDR3 nucleotide sequence: TGTGCCAGCAGCTTAGTTCTGGCGGGAGCCGGGAATGAGCAGTTCTTC. Its translation: CASSLVLAGAGNEQFF.

The rearrangement links TRBV28 to TRBJ1-2; D unclear. Trimming stripped 4 bases from V and 3 bases from J, with 15 bases between. The CDR3 has 15 residues. Germline V gene lookup returns CDR1 MDHEN and CDR2 SYDVKM. For the CDR3, the DNA is TGTGCCAGCAGTTCCCCCCCCAGCGTCGACTATGGCTACACCTTC. Protein product: CASSSPPSVDYGYTF.

This clone was counted once. The V and J genes are TRBV19 and TRBJ2-1; 11 nucleotides align to TRBD2. The CDR3 is 16 residues long. The J segment lost 3 bases and the V segment lost 4 bases, leaving 5 bases of the junction unmatched. Germline values: CDR1 LNHDA, CDR2 SQIVND (reference sequence). For the CDR3, the DNA is TGTGCCAGTAGTACCATAGCGGGGGGGCACTACAATGAGCAGTTCTTC. Protein: CASSTIAGGHYNEQFF.

The chain combines TRBV19 with TRBJ1-5, with D unclear. The CDR3 sequence is 15 residues long. Germline V gene sequence: CDR1 LNHDA, CDR2 SQIVND (reference sequence). With 3 bases removed from V and 4 bases from J, the gap between germline ends came to 13 bases. DNA for the CDR3: TGTGCCAGTAGTATTATGGTTTTGGCAAATCAGCCCCAGCATTTT. Translating it yields CASSIMVLANQPQHF.

The J gene is TRBJ2-7, the V gene TRBV6-5; 9 bases line up with TRBD1. After removal of 8 bases from V and 1 base from J, the junction contained 6 bases not matched to a gene. CDR1 and CDR2 (germline): MNHEY, SVGAGI. CDR3 length: 14 residues. For the CDR3, the DNA is TGTGCCAGCTGCCGGGACAGGGTTTCCTACGAGCAGTACTTC. This gives the protein CASCRDRVSYEQYF.

The chain employs TRBV11-2 and TRBJ2-1; TRBD2 is a possible D gene (5 bases). The length of the CDR3 is 11 residues. V gave up 4 bases and J gave up 10 bases, with 8 bases separating them. CDR1 and CDR2 (germline): SGHAT, FQNNGV. Written as DNA, the CDR3 is TGTGCCAGCAGCTACGGGGTAGAGCAGTTCTTC. This translates into CASSYGVEQFF.

The chain has TRBV10-3 and TRBJ2-3; D is uncertain. The CDR3 is made up of 14 amino acids. Germline lookup yields CDR1 ENHRY and CDR2 SYGVKD. Trimming removed 0 bases from V and 2 bases from J, with 6 bases in between. CDR3 residues: CAISESGLTDTQYF. The CDR3 DNA follows: TGTGCCATCAGTGAGTCTGGGCTCACAGATACGCAGTATTTT.

V usage is TRBV7-9 and J usage is TRBJ2-5, with D perhaps matching TRBD1 or TRBD2 (5 bases each). V dropped 2 bases and J dropped 4 bases, with 14 bases sitting between them. The germline CDR1 and CDR2 sequences are SEHNR and FQNEAQ (reference sequence). CDR3 length equals 15 residues. CDR3 DNA sequence: TGTGCCAGCAGCTTACCGGGAACAGGAGGAGAGACCCAGTACTTC. It is translated as CASSLPGTGGETQYF.

This clone was observed a handful of times. V gene TRBV6-5 combines with J gene TRBJ1-1, with a possible D match to TRBD1 (5 bases). Trimming took off 1 base at V and 1 base at J, with 10 bases between the two ends. This CDR3 has 15 residues. Germline lookup yields CDR1 MNHEY and CDR2 SVGAGI. Here the CDR3 DNA reads TGTGCCAGCAGTTACTACGGGGGGGAGAACACTGAAGCTTTCTTT. It specifies CASSYYGGENTEAFF.

The chain carries TRBV5-5 and TRBJ2-7; D perhaps matches TRBD2 (6 bases). Between the trimmed V and J ends, which lost 2 bases and 7 bases, there was a span of 16 bases. The CDR3 contains 14 residues. Looked up from germline, CDR1 is SGHKS and CDR2 is YYEKEE (reference sequence). The chain's CDR3 is CASSFGGDLLEQYF. DNA for the CDR3: TGTGCCAGCAGCTTCGGAGGGGACCTACTTGAGCAGTACTTC.

The chain joins TRBV13 to TRBJ2-3, with 10 bases identical to TRBD1. V dropped 3 bases and J dropped 5; count of bases not matched to a gene: 8. CDR1 is PRHDT, CDR2 FYEKMQ, per germline (reference sequence). CDR3 size: 16 residues. The CDR3 protein is CASSLGQGSLRDTQYF. CDR3 nucleotide sequence: TGTGCCAGCAGCTTGGGACAGGGGTCATTAAGAGATACGCAGTATTTT. The full variable domain, rest sourced from reference TRBV13 and TRBJ2-3, is AAGVIQSPRHLIKEKRETATLKCYPIPRHDTVYWYQQGPGQDPQFLISFYEKMQSDKGSIPDRFSAQQFSDYHSELNMSSLELGDSALYFCASSLGQGSLRDTQYFGPGTRLTVL.

This clone was seen at least ten times. The genes are TRBV27 and TRBJ1-5; D is uncertain. Between the trimmed V and J ends, which lost 5 bases and 3 bases, there was a span of 8 bases. CDR1 and CDR2 (germline): MNHEY, SMNVEV (reference sequence). The length of the CDR3 is 13 residues. DNA of the CDR3: TGTGCCAGCAGTGACCAGTTCAATCAGCCCCAGCATTTT. Translation gives CASSDQFNQPQHF.

The chain is built from TRBV10-3 and TRBJ1-2, with TRBD1 matching 7 bases. Trimming at V came to 6 bases and at J to 4 bases, leaving 5 bases not matched to a gene. There are 13 residues in the CDR3. Looked up from germline, CDR1 is ENHRY and CDR2 is SYGVKD. This CDR3 is CAISDRVAYGYTF. The DNA of the CDR3 is TGTGCCATCAGCGACAGGGTAGCCTATGGCTACACCTTC.

The chain uses TRBV6-5 and TRBJ2-7, with TRBD1 as a possible D gene (5 bases). Looked up from germline, CDR1 is MNHEY and CDR2 is SVGAGI. Trimming pared 6 bases from V and 7 bases from J, leaving 19 bases between. This CDR3 has 14 residues. The CDR3 nucleotides read TGTGCCAGCAGAGACCTACTCAGGGAATTAGAGCAGTACTTC. Translated, it gives CASRDLLRELEQYF.